This T cell receptor (beta chain) was profiled in a study of beta chain features in type 1 diabetes. At the level of the study: Researchers looked at about 110 million sorted cells across all samples.

This clone was observed a handful of times. What it recognizes is unknown. Trimming pared 5 bases from V and 0 bases from J, leaving 10 bases between. The CDR3 has 15 residues. The V gene's germline CDR1 is SGHAT and CDR2 FQNNGV. Isolated RNA was reverse transcribed in full, so expressed TCRB transcripts were sequenced. The data were produced by immunoSEQ multiplex PCR, yet TCRdb's version contains in-frame clones alone and is incomplete. The table records hundreds of thousands of clones, 10% to 15% of them present only once. Notes on the study in general: Across all four CD4+ subsets, people with type 1 diabetes showed modestly shorter TCRB CDR3s. When VDJ junctions were examined, type 1 diabetes patients showed fewer insertions and more deletions.

Using CD45RO/CCR7/CD25/CD127/CD95/CD27, CD4+ naive, central memory, regulatory and stem cell-like memory cells were sorted. Each sorted fraction was over 95% pure. Input material: naive CD4+ T cells from blood. The origin of this receptor is a young man with type 1 diabetes. The chain employs TRBV11-2 and TRBJ2-2, with a possible D match to TRBD2 (5 bases). CDR3 sequence: CASSIGVTNTGELFF. The CDR3 DNA reads as TGTGCCAGCAGCATCGGGGTCACGAACACCGGGGAGCTGTTTTTT.